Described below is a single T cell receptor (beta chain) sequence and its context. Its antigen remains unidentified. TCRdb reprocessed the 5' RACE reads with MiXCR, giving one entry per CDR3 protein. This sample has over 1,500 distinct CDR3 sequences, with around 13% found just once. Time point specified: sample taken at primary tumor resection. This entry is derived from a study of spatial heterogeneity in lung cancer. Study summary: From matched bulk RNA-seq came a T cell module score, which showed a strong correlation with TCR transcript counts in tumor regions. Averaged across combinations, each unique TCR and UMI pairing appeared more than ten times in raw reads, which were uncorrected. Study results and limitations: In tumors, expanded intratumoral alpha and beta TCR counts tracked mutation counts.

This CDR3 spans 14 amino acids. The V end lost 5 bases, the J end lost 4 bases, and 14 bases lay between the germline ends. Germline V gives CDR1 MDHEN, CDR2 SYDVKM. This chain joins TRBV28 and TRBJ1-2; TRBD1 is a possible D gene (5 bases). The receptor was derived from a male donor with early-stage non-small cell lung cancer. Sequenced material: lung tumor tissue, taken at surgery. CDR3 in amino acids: CASSRGRNLYGYTF. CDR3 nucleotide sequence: TGTGCCAGCAGTAGGGGACGGAACCTCTATGGCTACACCTTC.